This T cell receptor beta chain was captured in a study of Graves' ophthalmopathy and Graves' hyperthyroidism. General study points: In blood, most expanded thyroid clonotypes above 0.001 frequency were also detected.

The germline V and J ends were trimmed by 4 bases and 0 bases, with 15 bases remaining between them. This CDR3 has 16 amino acids. Per the germline V gene, CDR1 is SGHAT and CDR2 is FQNNGV. RNA transcripts were the template, and TCR beta CDR3 regions were amplified from them. RT-PCR in the first round used HTBI primers; a second-round multiplex PCR followed. Via MiXCR, TCRdb re-called the multiplex PCR reads, giving one row per CDR3 protein. The sample carries about 550,000 distinct CDR3 sequences, about 35% recorded once. This clonotype has ten or more counts. The antigen is undetermined. The sequence was collected from an adult man with Graves' hyperthyroidism. The sample consisted of peripheral blood or thyroid tissue (not recorded which). The genes are TRBV11-2 and TRBJ1-2; a possible D gene is TRBD1 (5 bases). For the CDR3, the DNA is TGTGCCAGCAGCTGGGGACGCACCCCAGCTAACTATGGCTACACCTTC. Its translation: CASSWGRTPANYGYTF.